The sequence of this TCR beta chain was determined in a study of blood T cell repertoires in COVID-19. Study-level information: Acute and convalescent COVID-19 specimens originated in the United States, Italy and Spain. T cells, B-cell-depleted T cells, or PBMCs supplied cDNA or gDNA.

Authors' data handling: Nucleated cell number was recorded as an estimate derived from reference gene primer amplification. The data were produced by immunoSEQ multiplex PCR, yet TCRdb's version contains in-frame clones alone and is incomplete. Clone size and the V and J calls come from that table; the DNA yielded D and trimming. The table includes a few hundred thousand clones, about 87% detected once. Trimming cost V 4 bases and J 1 base; bases outside gene matches: 4. The germline CDR1 and CDR2 sequences are MNHNY and SVGAGI (reference sequence). This CDR3 spans 14 amino acids. Sequences were obtained from peripheral blood. The chain employs TRBV6-6 and TRBJ2-7, with TRBD1 identical over 7 bases. The TCR sequence derives from a man between 60 and 70 years old with acute or convalescent COVID-19. In nucleotides, the CDR3 is TGTGCCAGCAGTTTAGAGGGGGCATCCTACGAGCAGTACTTC. Protein: CASSLEGASYEQYF.